One and the same sample provided the 21 T cell receptor beta chains below, sequenced in a study of radiotherapy plus CTLA-4 blockade in lung cancer. This table comes from immunoSEQ multiplex PCR, and its TCRdb copy is limited to in-frame clones, with some not included. This table has 75,000 to 100,000 clones, 85% to 90% appearing once. Sequencing was performed on peripheral blood, taken from a patient treated with radiotherapy plus ipilimumab. These TCRs come from a human donor with non-small cell lung cancer that progressed on radiotherapy plus ipilimumab.

The chain recombines TRBV5-1 with TRBJ2-1; TRBD1 matches 9 bases. With V trimmed by 3 bases and J by 8 bases, 9 bases remained unmatched. The CDR3 has 15 residues. Germline V lookup: CDR1 SGHRS, CDR2 YFSETQ. The DNA of the CDR3 is TGCGCCAGCAGCTCAACCGGGACAGGGTTTTATGAGCAGTTCTTC. Encoded protein: CASSSTGTGFYEQFF.

This chain links TRBV4-1 with TRBJ1-5; D gene ambiguous. CDR1 MGHRA and CDR2 YSYEKL come from the germline V gene. The germline V and J ends were trimmed by 1 base and 0 bases, with 10 bases remaining between them. The CDR3 is 16 residues long. CDR3 sequence (DNA): TGCGCCAGCAGCCAAGGAGGGCAGTATAGCAATCAGCCCCAGCATTTT. This gives the protein CASSQGGQYSNQPQHF.

In nucleotides, the CDR3 is TGTGCCAGCAGCTCGGGACTAGCGGACTACGAGCAGTACTTC. This codes for CASSSGLADYEQYF. The chain uses TRBV11-3 and TRBJ2-7; TRBD2 matches at 11 bases. With 4 bases clipped from V and 3 bases from J, the junction kept 2 bases outside the gene matches. CDR3 size: 14 residues. Germline CDR1 SGHNT, CDR2 YENEEA.

The gene calls are TRBV5-4 and TRBJ2-5; TRBD2 aligns across 12 bases. The CDR3 runs 17 residues. Per the germline V gene, CDR1 is SGHNT and CDR2 is YYREEE (reference sequence). Trimming removed 4 bases from V and 5 bases from J; junction bases left unmatched: 12. CDR3 sequence reads: CASSPPPTSGRLETQYF. In DNA, the CDR3 is TGTGCCAGCAGCCCCCCCCCAACTAGCGGGAGGCTCGAGACCCAGTACTTC.

V and J are TRBV5-1 and TRBJ2-3; 7 bases are shared with TRBD2. Germline V gene lookup returns CDR1 SGHRS and CDR2 YFSETQ. The CDR3 runs 16 residues. The V and J ends lost 4 bases and 3 bases, in that order; junction bases with no gene match: 11. The CDR3 region is CASSHGLAVRTDTQYF. CDR3 nucleotide sequence: TGCGCCAGCAGCCACGGCCTAGCGGTCCGGACAGATACGCAGTATTTT.

The V and J genes are TRBV4-2 and TRBJ2-5, with D possibly called TRBD1 or TRBD2 (6 bases each). This CDR3 contains 15 residues. The ends were cut back, 1 base at V and 5 bases at J, with 14 bases in the middle. CDR1 and CDR2 from the germline V gene are LGHNA and YNFKEQ. CDR3 protein: CASSQGRGARETQYF. Here the CDR3 DNA reads TGTGCCAGCAGCCAAGGAAGGGGGGCGCGGGAGACCCAGTACTTC.

The chain joins TRBV7-3 to TRBJ2-1; D remains unclear. V was pared by 5 bases and J by 9 bases, with 14 bases between. The germline V gene has CDR1 SGHTA and CDR2 FQGTGA. The CDR3 is 13 amino acids. In nucleotides, the CDR3 is TGTGCCAGCAGCCCTTCTTTAATCGGTGAGCAGTTCTTC. Translated, it gives CASSPSLIGEQFF. The full variable domain, rest sourced from reference TRBV7-3 and TRBJ2-1, is GAGVSQTPSNKVTEKGKYVELRCDPISGHTALYWYRQSLGQGPEFLIYFQGTGAADDSGLPNDRFFAVRPEGSVSTLKIQRTERGDSAVYLCASSPSLIGEQFFGPGTRLTVL.

This chain links TRBV11-2 with TRBJ2-5, with D possibly matching TRBD1 (6 bases). The CDR3 is 15 residues long. V lost 0 bases and J lost 3, with 11 bases in between. Germline V gene lookup returns CDR1 SGHAT and CDR2 FQNNGV. The CDR3 region is CASSLEGAGKETQYF. CDR3 nucleotides: TGTGCCAGCAGCTTAGAGGGGGCAGGCAAAGAGACCCAGTACTTC.

The CDR3 nucleotides are TGTGCCAGCAGCCTAACGGGGTCTGGGGCCAACGTCCTGACTTTC. Protein sequence: CASSLTGSGANVLTF. The chain carries TRBV7-9 and TRBJ2-6, with a weak D call TRBD2 (5 bases). CDR1 is SEHNR and CDR2 is FQNEAQ in the germline V gene (reference sequence). Trimming left V 5 bases short and J 1 base short, with 9 bases between. The CDR3 length is 15 residues.

The V and J genes are TRBV5-4 and TRBJ2-3; no reliable D call. This CDR3 has 15 amino acids. Germline loops: CDR1 SGHNT, CDR2 YYREEE (reference sequence). Deletions cut 4 bases from V and 2 bases from J, with 14 bases between. The CDR3 is CASSPIAEYTDTQYF. DNA for the CDR3: TGTGCCAGCAGCCCCATAGCTGAATACACAGATACGCAGTATTTT.

The chain recombines TRBV10-1 with TRBJ1-2; no definite D call. Looked up from germline, CDR1 is WNHNN and CDR2 is SYGVQD (reference sequence). The CDR3 has 11 residues. Trimming removed 3 bases at V and 4 bases at J, with 3 bases between. This chain's CDR3 is CASSDTYGYTF. The CDR3 coding sequence is TGCGCCAGCAGTGACACCTATGGCTACACCTTC.

This chain joins TRBV27 and TRBJ2-7; D is ambiguous. Trimming cost V 5 bases and J 6 bases, with 14 bases left between them. CDR3 length: 13 residues. Germline CDR1 MNHEY, CDR2 SMNVEV (reference sequence). CDR3 coding DNA: TGTGCCAGCAGTCCGATAGGTGGATCCGAGCAGTACTTC. Amino acid sequence: CASSPIGGSEQYF.

This clone has only one observation. The chain couples TRBV25-1 to TRBJ2-1; TRBD2 agrees at 8 bases. After removal of 1 base from V and 5 bases from J, the junction contained 7 bases not matched to a gene. The CDR3 covers 16 residues. The germline gives CDR1 MGHDK, CDR2 SYGVNS. CDR3 loop: CASSEFGGAINNEQFF. CDR3 bases: TGTGCCAGCAGTGAATTCGGGGGGGCTATAAACAATGAGCAGTTCTTC. Combining the CDR3 with reference TRBV25-1 and TRBJ2-1 gives the whole variable domain EADIYQTPRYLVIGTGKKITLECSQTMGHDKMYWYQQDPGMELHLIHYSYGVNSTEKGDLSSESTVSRIRTEHFPLTLESARPSHTSQYLCASSEFGGAINNEQFFGPGTRLTVL.

This clone was observed a few times. CDR3 loop: CASSLRWGTQYF. CDR3 DNA: TGTGCCAGCAGCCTACGTTGGGGGACCCAGTACTTC. This chain connects TRBV7-3 to TRBJ2-5; D unclear. Trimming removed 5 bases at V and 7 bases at J, with 11 bases between. The germline gives CDR1 SGHTA, CDR2 FQGTGA. The CDR3 spans 12 residues.

The V gene is TRBV25-1, the J gene TRBJ1-2; no clear D. Trimming shortened V by 3 bases and J by 4 bases, and 15 bases separated the two germline ends. CDR3 length equals 15 residues. Germline CDR1 is MGHDK and CDR2 is SYGVNS. Here the CDR3 reads CASSDPNLKPYGYTF. CDR3 coding DNA: TGTGCCAGCAGTGATCCCAACTTAAAACCCTATGGCTACACCTTC.

The rearrangement links TRBV13 to TRBJ2-2; D is unclear. Germline-derived CDR1 and CDR2 are PRHDT and FYEKMQ (reference sequence). The V gene lost 5 bases and the J gene lost 5 bases, with 9 bases spanning the gap. The CDR3 sequence is 13 residues long. The CDR3 loop is CASSDLETGELFF. The CDR3 DNA follows: TGTGCCAGCAGCGACCTAGAAACCGGGGAGCTGTTTTTT.

This clone showed up just once. The genes are TRBV11-2 and TRBJ2-3; D is unclear. The CDR3 is made up of 13 amino acids. From germline, CDR1 is SGHAT and CDR2 FQNNGV. V gave up 0 bases and J gave up 3 bases, with 4 bases separating them. The CDR3 loop is CASSLDRTDTQYF. The CDR3 coding sequence is TGTGCCAGCAGCTTAGATCGGACAGATACGCAGTATTTT.

This clone has more than one count but fewer than ten. J is TRBJ1-4 and V is TRBV19, with 8 positions matching TRBD1. CDR1 and CDR2 (germline): LNHDA, SQIVND (reference sequence). Trimming took 2 bases from V and 6 from J; bases not matched to a gene: 14. The CDR3 consists of 18 residues. CDR3 coding DNA: TGTGCCAGTAGTATATATTCAGGGGGCGATGTCGGTGATGAAAAACTGTTTTTT. Protein: CASSIYSGGDVGDEKLFF.

The V call is TRBV11-2, the J call TRBJ2-7, with D perhaps TRBD1 (5 bases). V gave up 4 bases and J gave up 6 bases, with 19 bases separating them. The CDR3 runs to 15 residues. Germline V gene sequence: CDR1 SGHAT, CDR2 FQNNGV. CDR3 nucleotides: TGTGCCAGCAGCTCAATCCCCCGACAGAGGCTCGAGCAGTACTTC. It yields the protein CASSSIPRQRLEQYF. Using reference TRBV11-2 and TRBJ2-7 for the parts outside the CDR3, the full variable domain is EAGVAQSPRYKIIEKRQSVAFWCNPISGHATLYWYQQILGQGPKLLIQFQNNGVVDDSQLPKDRFSAERLKGVDSTLKIQPAKLEDSAVYLCASSSIPRQRLEQYFGPGTRLTVT.

The chain is built from TRBV2 and TRBJ2-3, with D possibly matching TRBD2 (7 bases). Germline CDR1 reads SNHLY; CDR2 reads FYNNEI. There are 15 residues in the CDR3. The V end lost 4 bases, the J end lost 6 bases, and 17 bases lay between the germline ends. Written as DNA, the CDR3 is TGTGCCAGCAGTGGGGTAGGGGGGGAATTGGATACGCAGTATTTT. Its translation: CASSGVGGELDTQYF.

This rearrangement joins TRBV6-1 to TRBJ1-5; the D gene is possibly TRBD1 (6 bases). CDR1 is MNHNS and CDR2 is SASEGT in the germline V gene. Deletions cut 7 bases from V and 5 bases from J, with 12 bases between. The CDR3 contains 13 residues. CDR3 coding DNA: TGTGCCAGCAAGGGGGTAGGGGATCAGCCCCAGCATTTT. Amino acid sequence: CASKGVGDQPQHF.